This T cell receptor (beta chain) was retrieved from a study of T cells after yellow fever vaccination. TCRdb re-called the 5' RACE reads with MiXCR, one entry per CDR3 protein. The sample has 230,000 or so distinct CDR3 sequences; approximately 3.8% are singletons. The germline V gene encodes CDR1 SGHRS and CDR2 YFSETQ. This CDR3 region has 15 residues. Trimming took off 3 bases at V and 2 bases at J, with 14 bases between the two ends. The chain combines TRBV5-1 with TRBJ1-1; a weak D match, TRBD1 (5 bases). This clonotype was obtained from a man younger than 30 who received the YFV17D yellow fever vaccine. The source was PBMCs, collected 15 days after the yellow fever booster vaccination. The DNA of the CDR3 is TGCGCCAGCAGCTCCGGGACGGATATAAACACTGAAGCTTTCTTT. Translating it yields CASSSGTDINTEAFF.